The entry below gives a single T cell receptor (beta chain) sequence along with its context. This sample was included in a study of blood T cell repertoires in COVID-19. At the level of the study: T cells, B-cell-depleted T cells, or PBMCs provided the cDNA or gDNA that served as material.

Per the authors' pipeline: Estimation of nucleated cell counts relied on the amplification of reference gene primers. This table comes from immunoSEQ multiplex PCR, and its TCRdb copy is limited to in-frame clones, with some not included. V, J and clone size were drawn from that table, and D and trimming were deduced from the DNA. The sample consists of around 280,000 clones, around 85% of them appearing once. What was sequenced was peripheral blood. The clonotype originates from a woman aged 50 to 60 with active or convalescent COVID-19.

Here the CDR3 reads CASSLGVANEKLFF. As DNA, the CDR3 is TGTGCCAGCAGCCTCGGGGTGGCTAATGAAAAACTGTTTTTT. This sequence joins TRBV2 and TRBJ1-4; D unresolved. CDR1 is SNHLY, CDR2 FYNNEI, per germline. Trimming took off 6 bases at V and 3 bases at J, with 11 bases between the two ends. The CDR3 length is 14 residues. Drawing the rest from reference TRBV2 and TRBJ1-4, the complete variable domain is EPEVTQTPSHQVTQMGQEVILRCVPISNHLYFYWYRQILGQKVEFLVSFYNNEISEKSEIFDDQFSVERPDGSNFTLKIRSTKLEDSAMYFCASSLGVANEKLFFGSGTQLSVL.